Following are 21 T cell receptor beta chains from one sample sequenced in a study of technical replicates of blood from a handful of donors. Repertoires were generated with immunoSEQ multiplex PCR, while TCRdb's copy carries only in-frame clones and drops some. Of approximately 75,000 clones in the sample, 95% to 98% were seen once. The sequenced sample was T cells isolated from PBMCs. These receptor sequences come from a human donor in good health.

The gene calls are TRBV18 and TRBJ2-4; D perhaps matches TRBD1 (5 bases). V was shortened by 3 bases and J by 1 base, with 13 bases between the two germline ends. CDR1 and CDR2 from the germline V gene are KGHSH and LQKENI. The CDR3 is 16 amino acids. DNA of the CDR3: TGTGCCAGCTCACCTCAGGGTCTCAGGGCCAAAAACATTCAGTACTTC. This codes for CASSPQGLRAKNIQYF.

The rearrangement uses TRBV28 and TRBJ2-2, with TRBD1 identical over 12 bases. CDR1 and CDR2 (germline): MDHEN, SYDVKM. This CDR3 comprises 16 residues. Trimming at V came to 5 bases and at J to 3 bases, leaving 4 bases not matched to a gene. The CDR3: CASSGTGGPDTGELFF. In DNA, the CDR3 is TGTGCCAGCAGTGGGACAGGGGGCCCGGACACCGGGGAGCTGTTTTTT.

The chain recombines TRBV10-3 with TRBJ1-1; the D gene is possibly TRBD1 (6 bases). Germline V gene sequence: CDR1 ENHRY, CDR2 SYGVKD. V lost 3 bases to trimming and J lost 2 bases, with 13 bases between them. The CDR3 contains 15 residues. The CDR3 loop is CAISETLQGNTEAFF. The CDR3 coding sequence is TGTGCCATCAGTGAAACCCTACAGGGTAACACTGAAGCTTTCTTT.

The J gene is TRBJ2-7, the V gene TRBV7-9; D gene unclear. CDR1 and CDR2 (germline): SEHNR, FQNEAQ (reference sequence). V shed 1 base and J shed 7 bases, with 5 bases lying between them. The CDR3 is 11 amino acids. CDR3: CASSLVGEQYF. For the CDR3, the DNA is TGTGCCAGCAGCTTAGTCGGTGAGCAGTACTTC. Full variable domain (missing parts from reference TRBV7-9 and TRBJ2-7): DTGVSQNPRHKITKRGQNVTFRCDPISEHNRLYWYRQTLGQGPEFLTYFQNEAQLEKSRLLSDRFSAERPKGSFSTLEIQRTEQGDSAMYLCASSLVGEQYFGPGTRLTVT.

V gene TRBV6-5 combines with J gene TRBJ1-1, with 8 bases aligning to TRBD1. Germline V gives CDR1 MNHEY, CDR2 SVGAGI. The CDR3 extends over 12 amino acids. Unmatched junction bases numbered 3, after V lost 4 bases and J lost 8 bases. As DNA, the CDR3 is TGTGCCAGCAGTTCCCAGGGGGCCGAAGCTTTCTTT. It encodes CASSSQGAEAFF.

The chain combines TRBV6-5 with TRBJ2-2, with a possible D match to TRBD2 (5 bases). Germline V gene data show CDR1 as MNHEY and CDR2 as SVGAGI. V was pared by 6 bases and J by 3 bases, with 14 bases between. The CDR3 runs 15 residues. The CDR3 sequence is CASSRLSGYTGELFF. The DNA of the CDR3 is TGTGCCAGCAGCCGGCTAAGCGGCTACACCGGGGAGCTGTTTTTT.

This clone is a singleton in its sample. CDR3 loop: CAISPGGFEETQYF. CDR3 nucleotide sequence: TGTGCCATCAGCCCAGGAGGGTTTGAAGAGACCCAGTACTTC. The chain joins TRBV10-3 to TRBJ2-5; maybe TRBD2 (6 bases). The CDR3 length is 14 residues. Germline CDR1 and CDR2: ENHRY and SYGVKD. The V and J ends lost 6 bases and 3 bases respectively, with 14 bases between them.

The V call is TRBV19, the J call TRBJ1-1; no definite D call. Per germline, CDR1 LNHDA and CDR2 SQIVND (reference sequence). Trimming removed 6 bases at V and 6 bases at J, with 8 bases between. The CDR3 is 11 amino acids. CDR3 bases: TGTGCCAGTAGGTTCGCGGCTGAAGCTTTCTTT. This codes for CASRFAAEAFF.

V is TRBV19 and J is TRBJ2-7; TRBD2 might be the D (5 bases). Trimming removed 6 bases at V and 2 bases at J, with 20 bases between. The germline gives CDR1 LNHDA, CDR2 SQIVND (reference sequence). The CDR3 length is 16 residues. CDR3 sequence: CASSPSPGQIPYEQYF. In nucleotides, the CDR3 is TGTGCCAGTAGCCCTAGCCCCGGGCAGATACCCTACGAGCAGTACTTC.

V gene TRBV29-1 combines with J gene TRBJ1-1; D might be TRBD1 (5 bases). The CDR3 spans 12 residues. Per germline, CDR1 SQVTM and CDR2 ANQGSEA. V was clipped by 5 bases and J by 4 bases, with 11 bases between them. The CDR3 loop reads CSVLGLTTEAFF. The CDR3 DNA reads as TGCAGCGTTTTGGGGCTAACCACTGAAGCTTTCTTT.

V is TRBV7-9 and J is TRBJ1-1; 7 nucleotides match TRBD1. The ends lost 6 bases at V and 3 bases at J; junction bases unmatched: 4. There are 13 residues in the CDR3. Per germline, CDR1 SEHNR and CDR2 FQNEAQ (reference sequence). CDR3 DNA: TGTGCCAGCAGACCACAGGGGTACACTGAAGCTTTCTTT. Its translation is CASRPQGYTEAFF.

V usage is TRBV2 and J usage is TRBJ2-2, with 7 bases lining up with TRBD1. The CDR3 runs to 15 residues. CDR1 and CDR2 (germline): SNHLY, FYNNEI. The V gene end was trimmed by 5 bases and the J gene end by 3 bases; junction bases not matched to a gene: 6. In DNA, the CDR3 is TGTGCCAGCAGTTCCGGGACAGTCTACACCGGGGAGCTGTTTTTT. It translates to CASSSGTVYTGELFF.

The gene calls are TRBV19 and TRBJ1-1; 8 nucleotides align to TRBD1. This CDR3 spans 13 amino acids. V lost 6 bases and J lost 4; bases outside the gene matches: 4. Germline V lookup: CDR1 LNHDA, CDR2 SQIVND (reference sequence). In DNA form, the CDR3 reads TGTGCCAGTAGCCGACAGGGGTCCACTGAAGCTTTCTTT. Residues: CASSRQGSTEAFF.

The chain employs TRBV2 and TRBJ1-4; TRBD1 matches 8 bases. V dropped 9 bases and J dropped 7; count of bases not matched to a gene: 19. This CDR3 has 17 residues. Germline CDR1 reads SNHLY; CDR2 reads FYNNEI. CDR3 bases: TGTGCCAGTCAGTTAGGACAGGGTGTGTTTCGAAGTGAAAAACTGTTTTTT. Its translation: CASQLGQGVFRSEKLFF.

CDR3 sequence reads: CASSQAEIRGLYEKLFF. CDR3 bases: TGCGCCAGCAGCCAAGCCGAAATTAGGGGATTATATGAAAAACTGTTTTTT. The V call is TRBV4-1, the J call TRBJ1-4, with D possibly matching TRBD1 (5 bases). Germline V gene data show CDR1 as MGHRA and CDR2 as YSYEKL. The CDR3 is 17 residues long. The germline V and J ends were trimmed by 1 base and 6 bases, with 18 bases remaining between them.

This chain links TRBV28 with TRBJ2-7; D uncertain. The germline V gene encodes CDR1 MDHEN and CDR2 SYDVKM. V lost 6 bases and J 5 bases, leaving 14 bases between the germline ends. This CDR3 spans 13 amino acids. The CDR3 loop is CASRGWFFNEQYF. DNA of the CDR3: TGTGCCAGCAGGGGCTGGTTTTTTAACGAGCAGTACTTC.

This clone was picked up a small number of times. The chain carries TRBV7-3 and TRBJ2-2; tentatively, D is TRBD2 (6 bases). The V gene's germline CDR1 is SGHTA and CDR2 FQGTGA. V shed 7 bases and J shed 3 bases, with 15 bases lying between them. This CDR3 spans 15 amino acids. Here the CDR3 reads CASNKGLPYTGELFF. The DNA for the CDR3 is TGTGCCAGCAACAAGGGACTCCCCTACACCGGGGAGCTGTTTTTT.

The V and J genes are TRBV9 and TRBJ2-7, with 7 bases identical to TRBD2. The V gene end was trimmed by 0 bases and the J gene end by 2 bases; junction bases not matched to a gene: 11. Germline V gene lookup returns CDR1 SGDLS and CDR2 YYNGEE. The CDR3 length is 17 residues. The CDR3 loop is CASSVEGGLEQAYEQYF. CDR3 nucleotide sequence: TGTGCCAGCAGCGTAGAAGGTGGACTAGAACAAGCCTACGAGCAGTACTTC.

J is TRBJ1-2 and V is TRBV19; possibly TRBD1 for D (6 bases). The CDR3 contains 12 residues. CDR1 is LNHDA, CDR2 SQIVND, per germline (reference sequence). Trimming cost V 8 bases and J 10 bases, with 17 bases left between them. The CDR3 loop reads CASSTGTPHYTF. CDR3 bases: TGTGCCAGTTCAACCGGGACACCCCACTACACCTTC.

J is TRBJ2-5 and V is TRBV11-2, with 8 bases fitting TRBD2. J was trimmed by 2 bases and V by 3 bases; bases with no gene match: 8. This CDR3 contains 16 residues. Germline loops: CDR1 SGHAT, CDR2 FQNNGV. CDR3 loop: CASSFPGTREQETQYF. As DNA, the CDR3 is TGTGCCAGCAGCTTCCCCGGGACTAGGGAACAAGAGACCCAGTACTTC.

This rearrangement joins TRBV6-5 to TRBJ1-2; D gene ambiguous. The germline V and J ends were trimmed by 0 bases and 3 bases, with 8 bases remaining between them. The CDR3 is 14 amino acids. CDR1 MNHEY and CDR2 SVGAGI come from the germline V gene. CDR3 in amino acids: CASSYSTAYYGYTF. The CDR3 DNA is TGTGCCAGCAGTTACTCCACAGCTTACTATGGCTACACCTTC.